The 2 T cell receptor beta chains below come from one sample, sequenced in a study of persistence of HIV-infected CD4 T cells (dated by TCRdb to 2020 to 2021). TCRbeta repertoires were sequenced from genomic DNA with the immunoSEQ hsTCRB assay version 4 in survey mode. TCRdb mirrors the immuneACCESS table, restricted to in-frame sequences. Some clones are absent from its copies; in checked studies, under half trace to an unresolved V gene, and the reason for the others is unknown. This sample has under 35,000 clones in its table, and roughly 70% of those were observed once. The ten largest clones take up 1.4% of the sample. In the paper's terms, the treatment or condition label means: suppressive antiretroviral therapy. A pool of overlapping HIV-1 Gag 15-mer peptides, at around 1 ug per peptide per mL, was used to stimulate the cells. Responding CD4+ T cells were sorted on the basis of upregulation of both CD40 ligand and CD69.

These receptors' antigens are unknown. Sequenced material: CD4+ T cells sorted from PBMCs after 18-hour stimulation, taken from a patient who received antiretroviral therapy. The meaning of the sample's cell subset or site label: CD40L+CD69+ CD4 T cells responding to HIV-1 Gag peptides. Every receptor here comes from an adult man with HIV who was CMV-seropositive.

V and J are TRBV24-1 and TRBJ1-2; 7 nucleotides line up with TRBD1. Germline V gene sequence: CDR1 KGHDR, CDR2 SFDVKD. The CDR3 extends over 16 amino acids. V trimming: 4 bases; J trimming: 0 bases; junction bases outside the gene matches: 7. The CDR3 DNA sequence: TGTGCCACCAGTGACCCGCGACAGGGAGCTAACTATGGCTACACCTTC. This translates into CATSDPRQGANYGYTF.

The chain recombines TRBV19 with TRBJ1-2, with TRBD1 identical over 7 bases. CDR3 size: 15 residues. V lost 5 bases and J lost 2; bases outside the gene matches: 8. Germline assignment: CDR1 LNHDA and CDR2 SQIVND (reference sequence). CDR3 sequence (DNA): TGTGCCAGTAGTTCCCCGGGACAGATAAACTATGGCTACACCTTC. Translated, it gives CASSSPGQINYGYTF. Using reference TRBV19 and TRBJ1-2 for the parts outside the CDR3, the full variable domain is DGGITQSPKYLFRKEGQNVTLSCEQNLNHDAMYWYRQDPGQGLRLIYYSQIVNDFQKGDIAEGYSVSREKKESFPLTVTSAQKNPTAFYLCASSSPGQINYGYTFGSGTRLTVV.